The T cell receptor (beta chain) under discussion was sequenced for a study of blood T cell repertoires in COVID-19. Details on this clone: This sample also contains other DNA sequences that code for the same CDR3.

The junction had 1 base not matched to a gene; V was cut back by 2 bases and J by 6 bases. This CDR3 is built from 13 residues. CDR1 KGHSH and CDR2 LQKENI come from the germline V gene. Only in-frame clones appear in the TCRdb table, and some are missing; sequencing was by immunoSEQ multiplex PCR. The sample has around 220,000 clones; roughly 90% are singletons. The receptor comes from a man aged 35 to 55 with active or convalescent COVID-19. The rearrangement links TRBV18 to TRBJ1-2; 9 bases fit TRBD1. Sequences were obtained from peripheral blood. The CDR3 here is CASSPGTGNGYTF. CDR3 sequence (DNA): TGTGCCAGCTCACCAGGGACAGGGAATGGCTACACCTTC. Full variable domain (missing parts from reference TRBV18 and TRBJ1-2): NAGVMQNPRHLVRRRGQEARLRCSPMKGHSHVYWYRQLPEEGLKFMVYLQKENIIDESGMPKERFSAEFPKEGPSILRIQQVVRGDSAAYFCASSPGTGNGYTFGSGTRLTVV.